The clone carrying this TCR beta chain was counted only a few times. This entry belongs to a study of T-cell memory formation after mild COVID-19. Study at large: The TCR clusters were mostly specific to one donor.

CDR3 length: 16 residues. Trimming removed 9 bases from V and 2 bases from J; junction bases left unmatched: 15. The germline V gene encodes CDR1 SNHLY and CDR2 FYNNEI. Constant-segment primers served in 5'RACE that generated TCR alpha and TCR beta cDNA libraries bearing sample barcodes and UMIs. TCRdb reanalysed the 5' RACE reads using MiXCR and keeps one entry per CDR3 protein. The sample has approximately 340,000 distinct CDR3 sequences, under 15% seen once. The sequenced material came from PBMCs or a T cell subset sorted from them (not recorded which). The receptor was isolated from a man aged 18 to 29 who had mild COVID-19 (a few samples of this study predate the infection). Cell type and time point are not known. The chain combines TRBV2 with TRBJ2-5; 7 nucleotides align to TRBD1. CDR3 sequence: CASITAGTAQQETQYF. In DNA, the CDR3 is TGTGCCAGTATAACGGCCGGGACAGCCCAGCAAGAGACCCAGTACTTC.